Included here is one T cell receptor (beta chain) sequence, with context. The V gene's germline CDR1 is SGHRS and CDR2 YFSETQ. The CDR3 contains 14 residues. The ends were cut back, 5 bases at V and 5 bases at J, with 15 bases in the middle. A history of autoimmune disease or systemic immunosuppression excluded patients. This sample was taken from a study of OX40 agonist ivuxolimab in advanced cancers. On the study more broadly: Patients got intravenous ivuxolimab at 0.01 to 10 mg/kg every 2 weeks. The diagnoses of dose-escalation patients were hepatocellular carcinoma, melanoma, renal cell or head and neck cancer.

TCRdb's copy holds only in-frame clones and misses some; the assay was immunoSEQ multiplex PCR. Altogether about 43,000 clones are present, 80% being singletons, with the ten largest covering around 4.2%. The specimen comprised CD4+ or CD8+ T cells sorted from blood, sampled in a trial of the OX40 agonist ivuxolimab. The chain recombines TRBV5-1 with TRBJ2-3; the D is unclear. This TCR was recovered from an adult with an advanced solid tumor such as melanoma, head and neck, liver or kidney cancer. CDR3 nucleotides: TGCGCCAGCAGGTACCGGGCGAACGAAGATACGCAGTATTTT. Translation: CASRYRANEDTQYF.